A selection of T cell receptor beta chains follows, all from one sample in a study of identical twins. TCRdb passed the 5' RACE reads through MiXCR, listing each CDR3 protein once. The top ten clones hold around 1.5% of a sample with under 1 million distinct CDR3 sequences, roughly an eighth of them seen once. These sequences were also reported in another study, on yellow fever vaccine responses in identical twins.

Input material: PBMCs. These receptors all stem from a woman aged 18 to 35 in good health. Both conserved end residues are part of each CDR3. A D gene is named only where the DNA matches it firmly. For some rows the clone size is stated as once, few or many, or as a class when expanded; others skip it.

D gene,CDR3 length,clone size,V gene,J gene,CDR3 protein,CDR3 DNA
.,15,.,TRBV4-1,TRBJ2-7,CASSQEVGSLSEQYF,TGCGCCAGCAGCCAAGAGGTAGGGAGCCTAAGCGAGCAGTACTTC
.,15,few,TRBV11-1,TRBJ1-6,CASSLGSRTNSPLHF,TGTGCCAGCAGCTTAGGTAGCAGGACCAATTCACCCCTCCACTTT
.,17,.,TRBV13,TRBJ2-1,CASSLWGGAGVDNEQFF,TGTGCCAGCAGCCTCTGGGGCGGGGCAGGGGTTGACAATGAGCAGTTCTTC
TRBD1,17,.,TRBV6-1,TRBJ2-5,CASSGKRTGAGQETQYF,TGTGCCAGCAGTGGCAAGAGGACAGGGGCAGGGCAAGAGACCCAGTACTTC
.,15,many,TRBV28,TRBJ1-1,CASSLNGPGNTEAFF,TGTGCCAGCAGTTTGAATGGGCCAGGAAACACTGAAGCTTTCTTT
TRBD2,18,few,TRBV15,TRBJ2-3,CATSYTNLAGASTDTQYF,TGTGCCACCAGCTACACCAACCTAGCGGGAGCTAGCACAGATACGCAGTATTTT
TRBD2,15,.,TRBV5-1,TRBJ2-5,CASSPSGGAYETKYF,TGCGCCAGCAGCCCAAGCGGGGGGGCCTATGAGACCAAGTACTTC
TRBD2,16,.,TRBV27,TRBJ2-7,CASSLAKLAGGYEQYF,TGTGCCAGCAGTCTAGCCAAGCTAGCGGGAGGGTACGAGCAGTACTTC
TRBD1,15,few,TRBV7-9,TRBJ2-2,CASSWTGAVTGELFF,TGTGCCAGCAGCTGGACAGGGGCCGTCACCGGGGAGCTGTTTTTT
.,15,.,TRBV7-8,TRBJ2-1,CASSFSGGGASEQFF,TGTGCCAGCAGCTTCTCCGGGGGCGGGGCCTCAGAGCAGTTCTTC
TRBD2,18,.,TRBV5-5,TRBJ2-1,CASSLAPSGGPLWNEQFF,TGTGCCAGCAGCTTGGCACCCAGCGGGGGTCCCCTCTGGAATGAGCAGTTCTTC
TRBD2,15,few,TRBV6-1,TRBJ2-5,CASRPGLAGWETQYF,TGTGCCAGCAGGCCGGGACTAGCGGGATGGGAGACCCAGTACTTC
TRBD2,20,many,TRBV4-1,TRBJ2-2,CASSQDVRNSGAPNTGELFF,TGCGCCAGCAGCCAAGATGTTAGGAATAGCGGGGCCCCGAACACCGGGGAGCTGTTTTTT
.,13,many,TRBV7-2,TRBJ1-2,CASSLGVNYGYTF,TGTGCCAGCAGCCTAGGGGTCAACTATGGCTACACCTTC
.,17,.,TRBV3-1,TRBJ2-5,CASSQFHPAEMQETQYF,TGTGCCAGCAGCCAATTCCACCCAGCGGAAATGCAAGAGACCCAGTACTTC
TRBD1,13,.,TRBV5-6,TRBJ1-2,CASSTTGGSGYTF,TGTGCCAGCAGCACGACAGGGGGCAGCGGCTACACCTTC
.,12,.,TRBV6-6,TRBJ2-2,CASRAGSGELFF,TGTGCCAGCAGGGCAGGGTCAGGGGAGCTGTTTTTT
.,10,many,TRBV20-1,TRBJ1-1,CSDGSVEAFF,TGCAGTGACGGGTCAGTCGAAGCTTTCTTT